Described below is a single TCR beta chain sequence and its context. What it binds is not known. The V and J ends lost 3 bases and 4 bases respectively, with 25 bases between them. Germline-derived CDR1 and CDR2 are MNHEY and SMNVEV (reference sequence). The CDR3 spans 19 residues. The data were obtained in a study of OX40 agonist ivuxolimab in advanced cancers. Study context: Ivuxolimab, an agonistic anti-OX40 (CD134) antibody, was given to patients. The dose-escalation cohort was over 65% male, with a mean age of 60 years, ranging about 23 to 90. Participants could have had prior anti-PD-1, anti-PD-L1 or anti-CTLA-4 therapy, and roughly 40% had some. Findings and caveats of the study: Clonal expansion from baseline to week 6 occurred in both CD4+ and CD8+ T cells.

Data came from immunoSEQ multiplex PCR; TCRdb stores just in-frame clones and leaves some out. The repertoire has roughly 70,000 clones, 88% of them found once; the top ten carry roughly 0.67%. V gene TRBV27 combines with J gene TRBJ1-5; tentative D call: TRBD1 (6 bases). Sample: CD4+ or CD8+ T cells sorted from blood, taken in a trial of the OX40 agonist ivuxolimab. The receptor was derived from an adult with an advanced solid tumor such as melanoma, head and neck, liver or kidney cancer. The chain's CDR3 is CASSFSYSFQGRENQPQHF. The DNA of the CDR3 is TGTGCCAGCAGTTTTAGTTATTCTTTTCAGGGGAGGGAAAATCAGCCCCAGCATTTT.